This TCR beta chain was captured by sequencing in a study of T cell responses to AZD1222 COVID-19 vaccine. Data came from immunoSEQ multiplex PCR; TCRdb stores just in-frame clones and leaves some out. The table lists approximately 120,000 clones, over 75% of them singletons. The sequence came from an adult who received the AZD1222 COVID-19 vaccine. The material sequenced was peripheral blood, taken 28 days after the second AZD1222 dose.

CDR3 protein: CSVEVGEKLFF. The CDR3 region has the DNA TGCAGCGTTGAAGTAGGCGAAAAACTGTTTTTT. The J gene is TRBJ1-4, the V gene TRBV29-1; D remains unclear. Trimming left V 1 base short and J 8 bases short, with 5 bases between. CDR1 and CDR2 from the germline V gene are SQVTM and ANQGSEA. The CDR3 spans 11 residues.